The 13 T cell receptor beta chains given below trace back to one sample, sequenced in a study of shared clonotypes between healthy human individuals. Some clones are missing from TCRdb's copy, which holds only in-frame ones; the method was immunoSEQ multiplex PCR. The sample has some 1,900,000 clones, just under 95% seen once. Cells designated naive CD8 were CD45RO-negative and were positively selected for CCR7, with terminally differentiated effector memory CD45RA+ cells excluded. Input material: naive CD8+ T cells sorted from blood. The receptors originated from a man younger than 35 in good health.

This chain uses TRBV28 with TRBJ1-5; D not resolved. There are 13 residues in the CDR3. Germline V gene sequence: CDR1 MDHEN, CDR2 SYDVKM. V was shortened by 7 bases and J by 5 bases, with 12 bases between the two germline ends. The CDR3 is CASIDPGDQPQHF. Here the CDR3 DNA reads TGTGCCAGCATAGACCCCGGCGATCAGCCCCAGCATTTT.

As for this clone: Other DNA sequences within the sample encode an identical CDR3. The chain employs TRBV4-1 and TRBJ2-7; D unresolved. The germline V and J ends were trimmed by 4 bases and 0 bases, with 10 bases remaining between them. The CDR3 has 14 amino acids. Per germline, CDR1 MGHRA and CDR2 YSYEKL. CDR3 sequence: CASSLRQNSYEQYF. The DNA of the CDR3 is TGCGCCAGCAGCCTACGGCAAAACTCCTACGAGCAGTACTTC.

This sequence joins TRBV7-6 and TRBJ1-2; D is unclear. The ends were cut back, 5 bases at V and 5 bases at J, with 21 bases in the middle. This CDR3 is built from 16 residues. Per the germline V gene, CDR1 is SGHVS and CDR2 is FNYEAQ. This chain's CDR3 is CASSKEVSPPGYGYTF. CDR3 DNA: TGTGCCAGCAGCAAAGAGGTTTCACCACCGGGGTATGGCTACACCTTC.

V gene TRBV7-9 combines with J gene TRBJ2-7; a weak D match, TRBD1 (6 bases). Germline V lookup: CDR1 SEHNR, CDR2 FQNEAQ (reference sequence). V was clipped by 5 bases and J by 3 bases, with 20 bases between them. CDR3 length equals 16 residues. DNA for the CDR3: TGTGCCAGCAGCCCCGGAATTGGACAGCTTTTCTACGAGCAGTACTTC. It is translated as CASSPGIGQLFYEQYF.

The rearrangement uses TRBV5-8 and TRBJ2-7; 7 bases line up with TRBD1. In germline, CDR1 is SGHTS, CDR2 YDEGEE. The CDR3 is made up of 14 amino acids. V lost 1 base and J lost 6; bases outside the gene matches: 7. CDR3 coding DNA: TGTGCCAGCAGCTTGTATGAGACAGGGTCCGAGCAGTACTTC. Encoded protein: CASSLYETGSEQYF.

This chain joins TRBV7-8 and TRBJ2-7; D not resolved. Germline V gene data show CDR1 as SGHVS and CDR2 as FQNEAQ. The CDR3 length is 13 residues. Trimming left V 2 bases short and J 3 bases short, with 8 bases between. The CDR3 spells CASSLFSNYEQYF. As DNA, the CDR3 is TGTGCCAGCAGCTTATTTTCCAACTACGAGCAGTACTTC. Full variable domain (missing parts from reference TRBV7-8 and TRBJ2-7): GAGVSQSPRYKVAKRGQDVALRCDPISGHVSLFWYQQALGQGPEFLTYFQNEAQLDKSGLPSDRFFAERPEGSVSTLKIQRTQQEDSAVYLCASSLFSNYEQYFGPGTRLTVT.

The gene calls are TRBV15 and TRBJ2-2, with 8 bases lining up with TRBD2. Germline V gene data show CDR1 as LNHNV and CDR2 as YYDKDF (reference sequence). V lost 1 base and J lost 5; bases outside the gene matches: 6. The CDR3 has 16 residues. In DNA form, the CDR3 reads TGTGCCACCAGCAGAGTTGGGACTAGTGTTACCGGGGAGCTGTTTTTT. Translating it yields CATSRVGTSVTGELFF.

This CDR3 reads CASSFGASGGSYEQYF. In DNA, the CDR3 is TGTGCCAGCAGTTTTGGGGCTAGCGGGGGCTCCTACGAGCAGTACTTC. The V and J genes are TRBV28 and TRBJ2-7; 10 bases map to TRBD2. The CDR3 covers 16 residues. Germline lookup yields CDR1 MDHEN and CDR2 SYDVKM. V shed 3 bases and J 0 bases; nucleotides not matched to a gene: 5.

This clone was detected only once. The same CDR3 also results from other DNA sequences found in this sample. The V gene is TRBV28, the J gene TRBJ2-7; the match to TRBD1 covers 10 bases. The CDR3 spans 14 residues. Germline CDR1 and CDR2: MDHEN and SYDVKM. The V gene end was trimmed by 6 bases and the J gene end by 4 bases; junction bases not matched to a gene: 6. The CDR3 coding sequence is TGTGCCAGCAGGCTCCCGGGACAGGGGTACGAGCAGTACTTC. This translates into CASRLPGQGYEQYF.

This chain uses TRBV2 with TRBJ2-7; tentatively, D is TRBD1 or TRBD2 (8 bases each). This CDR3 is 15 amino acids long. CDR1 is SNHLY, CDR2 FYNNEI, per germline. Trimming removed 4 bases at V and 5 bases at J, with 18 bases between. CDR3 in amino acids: CASSGDRRGEHEQYF. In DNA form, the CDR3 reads TGTGCCAGCAGTGGGGACAGGCGGGGGGAACACGAGCAGTACTTC.

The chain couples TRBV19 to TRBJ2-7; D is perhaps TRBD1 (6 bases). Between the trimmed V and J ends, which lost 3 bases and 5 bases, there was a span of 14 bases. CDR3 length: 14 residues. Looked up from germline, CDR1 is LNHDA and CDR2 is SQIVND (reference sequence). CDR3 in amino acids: CASSIAGADNEQYF. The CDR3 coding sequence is TGTGCCAGTAGTATTGCAGGGGCGGATAACGAGCAGTACTTC.

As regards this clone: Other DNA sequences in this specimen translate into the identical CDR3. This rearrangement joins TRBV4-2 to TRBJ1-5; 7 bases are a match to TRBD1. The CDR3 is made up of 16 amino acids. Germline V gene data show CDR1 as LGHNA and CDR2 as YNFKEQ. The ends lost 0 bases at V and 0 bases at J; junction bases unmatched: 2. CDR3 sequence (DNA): TGTGCCAGCAGCCAAGAAGGGGGCCTTAGCAATCAGCCCCAGCATTTT. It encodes CASSQEGGLSNQPQHF.

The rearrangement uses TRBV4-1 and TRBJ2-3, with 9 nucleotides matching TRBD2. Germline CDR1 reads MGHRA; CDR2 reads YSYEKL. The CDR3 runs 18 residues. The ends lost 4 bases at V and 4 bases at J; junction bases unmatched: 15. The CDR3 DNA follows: TGCGCCAGCAGCCTACTCCCCGTGGGGACTAGCTCGGCAGATACGCAGTATTTT. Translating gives CASSLLPVGTSSADTQYF.